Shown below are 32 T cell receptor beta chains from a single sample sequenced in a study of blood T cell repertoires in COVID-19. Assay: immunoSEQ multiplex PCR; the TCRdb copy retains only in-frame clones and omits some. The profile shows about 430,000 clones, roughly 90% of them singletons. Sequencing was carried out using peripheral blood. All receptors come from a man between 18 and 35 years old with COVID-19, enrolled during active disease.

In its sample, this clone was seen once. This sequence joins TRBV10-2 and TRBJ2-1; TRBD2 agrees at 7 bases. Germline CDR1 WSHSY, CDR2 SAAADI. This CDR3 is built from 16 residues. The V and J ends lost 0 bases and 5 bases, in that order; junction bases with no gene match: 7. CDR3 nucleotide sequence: TGCGCCAGCAGTGAGTCGAGGGGACTACAAAACAATGAGCAGTTCTTC. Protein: CASSESRGLQNNEQFF.

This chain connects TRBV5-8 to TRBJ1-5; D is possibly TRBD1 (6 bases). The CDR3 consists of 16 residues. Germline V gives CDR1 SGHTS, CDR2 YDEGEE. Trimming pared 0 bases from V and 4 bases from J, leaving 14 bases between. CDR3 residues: CASSLGDRLGNQPQHF. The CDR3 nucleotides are TGTGCCAGCAGCTTGGGTGACAGGCTGGGGAATCAGCCCCAGCATTTT.

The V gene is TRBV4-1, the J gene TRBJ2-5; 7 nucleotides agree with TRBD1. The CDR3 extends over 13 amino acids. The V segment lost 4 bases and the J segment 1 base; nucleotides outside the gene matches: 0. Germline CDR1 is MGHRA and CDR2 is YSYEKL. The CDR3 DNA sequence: TGCGCCAGCAGCCGGGACAGCCAAGAGACCCAGTACTTC. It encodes CASSRDSQETQYF.

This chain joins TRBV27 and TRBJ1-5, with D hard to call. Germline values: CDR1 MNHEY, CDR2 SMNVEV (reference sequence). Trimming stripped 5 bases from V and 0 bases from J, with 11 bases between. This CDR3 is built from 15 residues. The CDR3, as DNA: TGTGCCAGCAGTCCCTCGAGATATAGCAATCAGCCCCAGCATTTT. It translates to CASSPSRYSNQPQHF.

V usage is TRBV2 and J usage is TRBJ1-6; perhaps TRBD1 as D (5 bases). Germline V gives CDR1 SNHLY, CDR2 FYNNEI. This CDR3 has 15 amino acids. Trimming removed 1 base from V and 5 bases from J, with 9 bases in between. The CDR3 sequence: CASSEDGGDNSPLHF. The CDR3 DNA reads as TGTGCCAGCAGTGAAGACGGGGGGGATAATTCACCCCTCCACTTT.

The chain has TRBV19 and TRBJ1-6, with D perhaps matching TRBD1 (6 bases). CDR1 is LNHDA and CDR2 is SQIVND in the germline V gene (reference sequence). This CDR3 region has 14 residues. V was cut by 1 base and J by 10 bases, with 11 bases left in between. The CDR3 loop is CASSIARGGSPLHF. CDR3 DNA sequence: TGTGCCAGTAGTATAGCCAGGGGTGGATCACCCCTCCACTTT.

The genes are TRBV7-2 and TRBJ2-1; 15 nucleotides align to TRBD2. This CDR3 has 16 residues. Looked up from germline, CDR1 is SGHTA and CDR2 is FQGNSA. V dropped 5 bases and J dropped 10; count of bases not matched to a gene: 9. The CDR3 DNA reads TGTGCCAGCAGCCACGGAGGACTAGCGGGAGGGGACGAGCAGTTCTTC. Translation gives CASSHGGLAGGDEQFF.

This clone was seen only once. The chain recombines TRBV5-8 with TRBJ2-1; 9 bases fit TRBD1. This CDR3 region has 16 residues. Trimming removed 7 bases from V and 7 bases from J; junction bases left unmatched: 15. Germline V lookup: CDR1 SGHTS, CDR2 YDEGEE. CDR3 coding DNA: TGTGCCAGCGGGATCCTTGGACAGGGGTTGAGGAATGAGCAGTTCTTC. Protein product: CASGILGQGLRNEQFF.

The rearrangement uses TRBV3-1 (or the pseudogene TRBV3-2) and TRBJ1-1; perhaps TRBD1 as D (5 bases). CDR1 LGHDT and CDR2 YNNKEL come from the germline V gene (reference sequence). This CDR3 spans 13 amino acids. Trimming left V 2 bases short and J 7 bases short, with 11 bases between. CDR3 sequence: CASSQRPGGEAFF. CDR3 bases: TGTGCCAGCAGCCAAAGACCGGGGGGTGAAGCTTTCTTT.

This CDR3 reads CASSWAFNSPLHF. In DNA, the CDR3 is TGTGCCAGCAGTTGGGCCTTTAATTCACCCCTCCACTTT. V and J are TRBV6-5 and TRBJ1-6, with D unresolved. Deletions cut 4 bases from V and 6 bases from J, with 7 bases between. The CDR3 has 13 residues. Per the germline V gene, CDR1 is MNHEY and CDR2 is SVGAGI.

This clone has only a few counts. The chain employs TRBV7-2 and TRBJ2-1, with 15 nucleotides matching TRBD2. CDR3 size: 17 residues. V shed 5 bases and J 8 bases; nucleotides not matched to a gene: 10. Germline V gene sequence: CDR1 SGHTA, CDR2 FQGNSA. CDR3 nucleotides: TGTGCCAGCAGCAGACTGGGACTAGCGGGAGGTGGCTATGAGCAGTTCTTC. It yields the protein CASSRLGLAGGGYEQFF.

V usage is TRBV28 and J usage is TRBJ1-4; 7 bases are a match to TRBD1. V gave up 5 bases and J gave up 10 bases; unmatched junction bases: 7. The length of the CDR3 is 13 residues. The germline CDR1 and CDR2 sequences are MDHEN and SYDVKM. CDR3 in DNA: TGTGCCAGCAGTCTACGACAGGGTGGAAAACTGTTTTTT. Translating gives CASSLRQGGKLFF.

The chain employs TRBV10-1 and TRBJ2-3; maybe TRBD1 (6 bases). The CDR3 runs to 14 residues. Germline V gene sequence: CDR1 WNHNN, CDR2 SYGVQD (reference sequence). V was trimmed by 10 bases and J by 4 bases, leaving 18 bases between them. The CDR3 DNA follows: TGCGCCACCAAGAGAGGGGGAGCGGCAGATACGCAGTATTTT. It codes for CATKRGGAADTQYF.

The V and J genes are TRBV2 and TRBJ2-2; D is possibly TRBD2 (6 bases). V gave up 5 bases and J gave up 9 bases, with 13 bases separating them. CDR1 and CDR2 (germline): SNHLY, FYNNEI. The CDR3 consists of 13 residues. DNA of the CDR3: TGTGCCAGCAGTCGACTAGTACACCGGGAGCTGTTTTTT. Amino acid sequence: CASSRLVHRELFF.

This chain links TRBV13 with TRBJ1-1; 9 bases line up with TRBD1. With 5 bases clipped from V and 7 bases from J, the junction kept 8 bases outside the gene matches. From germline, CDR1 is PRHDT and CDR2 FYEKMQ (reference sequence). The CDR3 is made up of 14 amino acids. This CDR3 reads CASSPDRGGVEAFF. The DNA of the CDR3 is TGTGCCAGCAGCCCGGACAGGGGAGGGGTTGAAGCTTTCTTT.

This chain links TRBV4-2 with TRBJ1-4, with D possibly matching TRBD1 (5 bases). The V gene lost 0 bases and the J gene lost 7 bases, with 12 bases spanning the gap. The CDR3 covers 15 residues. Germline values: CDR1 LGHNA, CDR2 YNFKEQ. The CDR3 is CASSQDFRVGEKLFF. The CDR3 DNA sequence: TGTGCCAGCAGCCAAGATTTCAGGGTGGGTGAAAAACTGTTTTTT.

CDR3 amino acids: CATSDGGARTGELFF. The DNA for the CDR3 is TGTGCCACCAGTGATGGGGGGGCGCGCACCGGGGAGCTGTTTTTT. This chain uses TRBV24-1 with TRBJ2-2, with a possible D match to TRBD2 (7 bases). V was cut by 3 bases and J by 4 bases, with 11 bases left in between. The CDR3 consists of 15 residues. Germline CDR1 KGHDR, CDR2 SFDVKD.

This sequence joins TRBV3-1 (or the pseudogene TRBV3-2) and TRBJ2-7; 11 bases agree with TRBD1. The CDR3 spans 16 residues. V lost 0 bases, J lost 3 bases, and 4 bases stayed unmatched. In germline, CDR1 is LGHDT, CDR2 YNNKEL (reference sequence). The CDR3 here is CASSQEPGQGVYEQYF. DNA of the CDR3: TGTGCCAGCAGCCAAGAACCGGGACAGGGGGTCTACGAGCAGTACTTC.

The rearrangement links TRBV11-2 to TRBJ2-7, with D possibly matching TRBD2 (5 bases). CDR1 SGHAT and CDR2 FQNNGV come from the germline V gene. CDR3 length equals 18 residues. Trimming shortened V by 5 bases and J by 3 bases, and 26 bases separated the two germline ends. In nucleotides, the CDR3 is TGTGCCAGCAGCACCGCGGCTCTTCGGACTGAGAGAGGCTACGAGCAGTACTTC. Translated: CASSTAALRTERGYEQYF.

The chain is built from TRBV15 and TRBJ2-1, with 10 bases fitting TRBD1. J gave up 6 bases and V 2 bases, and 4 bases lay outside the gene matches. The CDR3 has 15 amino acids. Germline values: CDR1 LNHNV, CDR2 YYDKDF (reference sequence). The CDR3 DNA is TGTGCCACCAGCAGAAAGGGACAGGGGACCAATGAGCAGTTCTTC. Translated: CATSRKGQGTNEQFF.

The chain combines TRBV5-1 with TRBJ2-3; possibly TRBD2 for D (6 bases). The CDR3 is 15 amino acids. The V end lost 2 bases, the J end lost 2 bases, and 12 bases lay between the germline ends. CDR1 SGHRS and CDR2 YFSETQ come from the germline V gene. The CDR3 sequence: CASSFGGKNTDTQYF. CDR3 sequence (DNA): TGCGCCAGCAGCTTCGGCGGGAAAAACACAGATACGCAGTATTTT.

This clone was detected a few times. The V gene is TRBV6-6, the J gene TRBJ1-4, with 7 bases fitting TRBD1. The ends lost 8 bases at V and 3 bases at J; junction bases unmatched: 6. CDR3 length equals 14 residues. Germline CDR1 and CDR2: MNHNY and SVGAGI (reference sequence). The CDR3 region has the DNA TGTGCCAGCCAAGGACAGGAGGCTAATGAAAAACTGTTTTTT. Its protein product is CASQGQEANEKLFF.

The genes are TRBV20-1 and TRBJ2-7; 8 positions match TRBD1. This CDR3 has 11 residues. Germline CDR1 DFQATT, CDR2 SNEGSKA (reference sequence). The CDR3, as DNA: TGCAGCGCTCAACAGGGCAGGGGGCGGTACTTC. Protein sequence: CSAQQGRGRYF.

The CDR3 here is CASSQGTGYYEQYF. The CDR3 DNA reads TGTGCCAGCAGCCAGGGGACAGGGTACTACGAGCAGTACTTC. The V gene is TRBV3-1 (or the pseudogene TRBV3-2), the J gene TRBJ2-7, with TRBD1 matching over 9 bases. The CDR3 has 14 amino acids. Germline V gene sequence: CDR1 LGHDT, CDR2 YNNKEL (reference sequence). Trimming cost V 3 bases and J 3 bases; bases outside gene matches: 3.

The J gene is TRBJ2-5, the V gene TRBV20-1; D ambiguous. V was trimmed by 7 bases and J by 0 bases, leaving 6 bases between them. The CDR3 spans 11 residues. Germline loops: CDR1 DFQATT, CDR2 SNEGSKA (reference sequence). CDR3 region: CSVHHQETQYF. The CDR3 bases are TGCAGTGTACACCACCAAGAGACCCAGTACTTC.

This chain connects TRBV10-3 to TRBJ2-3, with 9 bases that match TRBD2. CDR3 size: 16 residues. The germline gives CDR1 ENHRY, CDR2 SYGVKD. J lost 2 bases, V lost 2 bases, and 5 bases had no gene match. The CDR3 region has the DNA TGTGCCATCAGTGAGCTAGCGGGAATTTACACAGATACGCAGTATTTT. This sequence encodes CAISELAGIYTDTQYF.

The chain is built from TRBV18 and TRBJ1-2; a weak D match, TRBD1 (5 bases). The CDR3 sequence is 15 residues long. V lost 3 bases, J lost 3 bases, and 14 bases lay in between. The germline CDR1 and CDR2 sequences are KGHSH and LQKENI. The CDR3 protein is CASSPRDRVDYGYTF. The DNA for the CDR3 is TGTGCCAGCTCACCCCGAGACAGAGTTGACTATGGCTACACCTTC.

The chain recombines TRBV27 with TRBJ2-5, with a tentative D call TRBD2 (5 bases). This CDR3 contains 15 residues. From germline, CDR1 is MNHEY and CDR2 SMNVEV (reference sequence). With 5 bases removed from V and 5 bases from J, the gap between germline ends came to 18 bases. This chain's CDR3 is CASSPTPAGGETQYF. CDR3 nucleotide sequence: TGTGCCAGCAGTCCAACCCCCGCGGGCGGGGAGACCCAGTACTTC.

The CDR3 loop is CASSQGGTVQETQYF. Written as DNA, the CDR3 is TGTGCCAGCAGCCAAGGCGGGACAGTCCAAGAGACCCAGTACTTC. The V and J genes are TRBV14 and TRBJ2-5; D possibly corresponds to TRBD1 (7 bases). The CDR3 runs 15 residues. Germline-derived CDR1 and CDR2 are SGHDN and FVKESK. V was shortened by 1 base and J by 1 base, with 10 bases between the two germline ends.

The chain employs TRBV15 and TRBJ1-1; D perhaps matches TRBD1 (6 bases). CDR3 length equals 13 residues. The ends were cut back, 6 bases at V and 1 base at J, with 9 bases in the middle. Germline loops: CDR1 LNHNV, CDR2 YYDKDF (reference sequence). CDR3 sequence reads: CATSPGENTEAFF. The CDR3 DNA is TGTGCCACCAGTCCAGGGGAGAACACTGAAGCTTTCTTT.

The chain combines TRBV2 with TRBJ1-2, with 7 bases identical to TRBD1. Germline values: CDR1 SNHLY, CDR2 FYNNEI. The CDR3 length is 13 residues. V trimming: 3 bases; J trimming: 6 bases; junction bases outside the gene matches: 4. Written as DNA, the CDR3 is TGTGCCAGCAGTGAGGGGACAGTTCATGGCTACACCTTC. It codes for CASSEGTVHGYTF.

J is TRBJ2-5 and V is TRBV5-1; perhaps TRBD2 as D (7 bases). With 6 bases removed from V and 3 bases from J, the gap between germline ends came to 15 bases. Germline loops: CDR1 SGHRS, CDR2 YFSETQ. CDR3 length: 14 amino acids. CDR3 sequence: CASTRRGGEETQYF. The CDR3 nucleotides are TGCGCCAGCACCCGGAGGGGGGGCGAAGAGACCCAGTACTTC.